These T cell receptor beta chains were read from a single sample in a study of PD-L1 blockade in urothelial cancer. The method was immunoSEQ multiplex PCR; TCRdb's version includes in-frame clones alone and lacks a portion of them. This sample has approximately 32,000 clones, with 82% found just once. Sequencing was performed on PBMCs, taken around atezolizumab (anti-PD-L1) treatment. The source is a man aged 70 or older with urothelial cancer. Both conserved end residues are part of each CDR3. D genes are given only for firm matches. A row's size may be missing; if present it is once, few, many or a size class.

clone_size j_call d_call v_call cdr3_aa cdr3_nt
. TRBJ1-5 TRBD1 TRBV28 CASRGGTGGYSNQPQHF TGTGCCAGCCGCGGAGGGACAGGGGGCTATAGCAATCAGCCCCAGCATTTT
. TRBJ1-1 TRBD1 TRBV28 CASSQQGALNTEAFF TGTGCCAGCAGTCAACAGGGGGCGCTTAACACTGAAGCTTTCTTT
. TRBJ2-2 . TRBV5-6 CASRRGEYTGELFF TGTGCCAGCAGGCGGGGAGAGTACACCGGGGAGCTGTTTTTT
. TRBJ2-1 . TRBV4-3 CASSQATGTLFF TGCGCCAGCAGCCAAGCGACAGGAACCTTGTTCTTC
. TRBJ2-7 TRBD2 TRBV28 CASTPGGAPEQYF TGTGCCAGCACCCCGGGGGGGGCCCCCGAGCAGTACTTC
. TRBJ1-1 . TRBV28 CASKGDTEAFF TGTGCCAGCAAGGGGGACACTGAAGCTTTCTTT
. TRBJ1-2 . TRBV6-1 CASSSRDGYTF TGTGCCAGCAGTTCCAGGGATGGCTACACCTTC
. TRBJ1-2 TRBD1 TRBV5-1 CASSLEGADYGYTF TGCGCCAGCAGCTTGGAGGGGGCCGACTATGGCTACACCTTC
few TRBJ2-7 TRBD1 TRBV6-1 CASSGAGTGYAQYF TGTGCCAGCAGTGGGGCCGGGACAGGGTACGCGCAGTACTTC
once TRBJ2-1 . TRBV27 CASSLAPRAGEQFF TGTGCCAGCAGTTTGGCCCCCAGGGCAGGGGAGCAGTTCTTC
. TRBJ1-5 . TRBV28 CASSSPVGERQPQHF TGTGCCAGCAGTTCGCCCGTCGGGGAACGCCAGCCCCAGCATTTT
. TRBJ1-4 TRBD1 TRBV29-1 CSVVTHRGTNEKLFF TGCAGCGTTGTAACCCACAGGGGAACTAATGAAAAACTGTTTTTT
once TRBJ2-1 TRBD1 TRBV6-1 CASSAIGGQGLSEQFF TGTGCCAGCAGTGCAATAGGGGGACAGGGTTTAAGTGAGCAGTTCTTC
. TRBJ2-1 . TRBV5-1 CASSLAGRRGVGNEQFF TGCGCCAGCAGCTTGGCCGGGCGAAGGGGTGTTGGCAATGAGCAGTTCTTC
. TRBJ1-1 TRBD1 TRBV28 CASRGQGMNTEAFF TGTGCCAGCAGAGGACAGGGAATGAACACTGAAGCTTTCTTT
. TRBJ1-1 . TRBV7-3 CASSLSNTPGTEAFF TGTGCCAGCAGCTTAAGTAATACACCGGGGACTGAAGCTTTCTTT
few TRBJ2-2 . TRBV27 CASSLRPGVTGELFF TGTGCCAGCAGCCTCCGTCCGGGAGTCACCGGGGAGCTGTTTTTT
. TRBJ2-3 TRBD2 TRBV27 CASSLATGGDRTDTQYF TGTGCCAGCAGTTTAGCCACGGGGGGGGATCGCACAGATACGCAGTATTTT
. TRBJ2-7 TRBD1 TRBV29-1 CSVRLFGTGMSEQYF TGCAGCGTTCGTTTATTCGGGACAGGGATGAGCGAGCAGTACTTC
once TRBJ2-1 . TRBV4-2 CASNRGGRSNEQFF TGTGCCAGCAACCGCGGCGGGCGCTCTAATGAGCAGTTCTTC
. TRBJ2-6 TRBD1 TRBV28 CASSLWTGTGANVLTF TGTGCCAGCAGTCTTTGGACAGGGACTGGGGCCAACGTCCTGACTTTC
. TRBJ2-7 . TRBV5-4 CASSFHTGSEQYF TGTGCCAGCAGCTTTCATACAGGGTCCGAGCAGTACTTC
. TRBJ2-3 TRBD2 TRBV28 CASSRRTSGRSSASTDTQYF TGTGCCAGCAGTCGACGGACTAGCGGGAGGTCCTCAGCTAGCACAGATACGCAGTATTTT